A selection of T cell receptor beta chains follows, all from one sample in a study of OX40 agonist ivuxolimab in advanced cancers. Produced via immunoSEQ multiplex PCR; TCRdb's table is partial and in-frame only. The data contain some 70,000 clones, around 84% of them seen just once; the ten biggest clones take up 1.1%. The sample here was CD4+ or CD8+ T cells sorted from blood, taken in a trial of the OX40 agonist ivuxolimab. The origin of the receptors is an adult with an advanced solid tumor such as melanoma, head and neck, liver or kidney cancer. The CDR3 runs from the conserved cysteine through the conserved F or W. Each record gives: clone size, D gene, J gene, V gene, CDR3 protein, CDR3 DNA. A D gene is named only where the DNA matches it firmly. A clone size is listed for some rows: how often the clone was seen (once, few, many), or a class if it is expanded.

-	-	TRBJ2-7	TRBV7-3	CASSLQPAYEQYF	TGTGCCAGCAGCTTACAACCCGCCTACGAGCAGTACTTC
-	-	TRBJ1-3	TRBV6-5	CASSYGENSGNTIYF	TGTGCCAGCAGTTACGGCGAGAATTCTGGAAACACCATATATTTT
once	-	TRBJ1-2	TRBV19	CASSTPRKSPVYGYTF	TGTGCCAGTAGTACACCCCGAAAGTCACCCGTCTATGGCTACACCTTC
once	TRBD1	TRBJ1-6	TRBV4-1	CASSQGQGRISPLHF	TGCGCCAGCAGCCAAGGACAGGGGAGAATTTCACCCCTCCACTTT
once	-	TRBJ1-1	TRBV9	CASSVVGGSGAAFF	TGTGCCAGCAGCGTAGTCGGCGGTTCAGGGGCAGCTTTCTTT
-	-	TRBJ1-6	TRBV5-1	CASSPTSGNSPLHF	TGCGCCAGCAGCCCCACTTCGGGGAATTCACCCCTCCACTTT
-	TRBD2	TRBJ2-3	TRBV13	CASSLRGLAEDTQYF	TGTGCCAGCAGCTTAAGGGGACTAGCTGAGGATACGCAGTATTTT
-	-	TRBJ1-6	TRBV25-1	CASDGGNSPLHF	TGTGCCAGCGATGGCGGTAATTCACCCCTCCACTTT
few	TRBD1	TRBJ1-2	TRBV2	CASSEAGAAGGYGYTF	TGTGCCAGCAGTGAAGCAGGGGCGGCAGGGGGCTATGGCTACACCTTC
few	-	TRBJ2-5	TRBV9	CASSPRQGGQETQYF	TGTGCCAGCAGCCCTCGACAGGGAGGGCAAGAGACCCAGTACTTC
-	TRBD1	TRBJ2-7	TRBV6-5	CASVRDSINSYEQYF	TGTGCCTCCGTAAGGGACAGCATAAACTCCTACGAGCAGTACTTC
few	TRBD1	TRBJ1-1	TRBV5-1	CASSRNRGNTEAFF	TGCGCCAGCAGTAGGAACAGGGGGAACACTGAAGCTTTCTTT
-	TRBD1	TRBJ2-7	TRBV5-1	CASRVGTGDEQYF	TGCGCCAGCAGGGTAGGGACAGGAGACGAGCAGTACTTC
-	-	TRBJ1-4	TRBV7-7	CASSSSVGEELFF	TGTGCTAGCAGCTCCAGTGTCGGGGAAGAACTGTTTTTT
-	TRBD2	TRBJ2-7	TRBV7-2	CASSRPGLAEQYF	TGTGCCAGCAGCCGGCCGGGACTAGCCGAGCAGTACTTC
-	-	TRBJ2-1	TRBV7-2	CASSLDRGGPREQFF	TGTGCCAGCAGCTTAGACAGGGGGGGGCCGAGGGAGCAGTTCTTC
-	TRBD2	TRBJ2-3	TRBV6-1	CASSKASFTSGGADTQYF	TGTGCCAGCAGTAAAGCCTCCTTTACTAGCGGGGGGGCAGATACGCAGTATTTT
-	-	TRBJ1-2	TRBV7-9	CASSLVGGYTF	TGTGCCAGCAGCTTAGTCGGAGGCTACACCTTC
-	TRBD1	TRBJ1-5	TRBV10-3	CAISLTGFSNQPQHF	TGTGCCATCAGCTTGACAGGGTTTAGCAATCAGCCCCAGCATTTT
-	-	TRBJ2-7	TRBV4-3	CASSQDLGQSYEQYF	TGCGCCAGCAGCCAAGATCTAGGGCAGTCCTACGAGCAGTACTTC
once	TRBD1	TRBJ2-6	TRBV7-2	CASSLTRKQGASGANVLTF	TGTGCCAGCAGCTTAACTCGTAAGCAGGGGGCCTCTGGGGCCAACGTCCTGACTTTC
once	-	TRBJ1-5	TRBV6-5	CASSPPGANNQPQHF	TGTGCCAGCTCCCCCCCAGGGGCTAACAATCAGCCCCAGCATTTT
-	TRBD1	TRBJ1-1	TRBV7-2	CASSFMVQGGQDTEAFF	TGTGCCAGCAGCTTTATGGTGCAGGGGGGCCAGGACACTGAAGCTTTCTTT
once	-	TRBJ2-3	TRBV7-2	CASSRGTSFPNTQYF	TGTGCCAGCAGCCGTGGGACATCCTTCCCGAATACGCAGTATTTT
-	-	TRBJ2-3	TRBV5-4	CASSVNRDTQYF	TGTGCCAGCAGCGTCAACAGGGATACGCAGTATTTT
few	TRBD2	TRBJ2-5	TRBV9	CASSSAGGRGETQYF	TGTGCCAGCAGCTCAGCGGGGGGCCGTGGGGAGACCCAGTACTTC
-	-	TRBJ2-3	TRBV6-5	CASSYHPGPLHF	TGTGCCAGCAGTTACCACCCGGGGCCCCTTCATTTT
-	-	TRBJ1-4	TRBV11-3	CASSLNNNEKLFF	TGTGCCAGCAGCTTGAATAATAATGAAAAACTGTTTTTT
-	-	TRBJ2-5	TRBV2	CASSALARGDQYF	TGTGCCAGCAGTGCTCTAGCGAGGGGGGACCAGTACTTC
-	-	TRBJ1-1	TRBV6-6	CASRWEGLTEAFF	TGTGCCAGCCGGTGGGAGGGGCTAACTGAAGCTTTCTTT
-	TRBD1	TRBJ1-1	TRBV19	CASSRQGLNTEAFF	TGTGCCAGTAGCCGACAGGGTCTGAACACTGAAGCTTTCTTT
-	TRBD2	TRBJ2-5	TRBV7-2	CASSPRTSIATQYF	TGTGCCAGCAGCCCTAGGACTAGCATCGCGACCCAGTACTTC
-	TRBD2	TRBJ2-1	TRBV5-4	CASSLENSGGYNEQFF	TGTGCCAGCAGCTTGGAGAATAGCGGGGGCTACAATGAGCAGTTCTTC
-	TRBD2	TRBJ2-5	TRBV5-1	CASSLMGGGQETQYF	TGCGCCAGCAGCTTGATGGGCGGGGGGCAAGAGACCCAGTACTTC
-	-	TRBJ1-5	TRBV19	CASSIYWGSNQPQHF	TGTGCCAGTAGTATATATTGGGGGAGCAATCAGCCCCAGCATTTT
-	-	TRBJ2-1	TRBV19	CASRLQGNYYNEQFF	TGTGCCAGTAGGCTTCAGGGAAATTACTACAATGAGCAGTTCTTC
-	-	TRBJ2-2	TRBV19	CASRFTVATGELFF	TGTGCCAGTAGGTTTACAGTAGCCACCGGGGAGCTGTTTTTT
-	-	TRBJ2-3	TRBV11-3	CASSLNGGSTDTQYF	TGTGCCAGCAGCTTAAACGGGGGAAGCACAGATACGCAGTATTTT
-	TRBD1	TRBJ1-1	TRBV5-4	CASEGGTARPTEAFF	TGTGCCAGCGAAGGGGGGACAGCTAGACCCACTGAAGCTTTCTTT
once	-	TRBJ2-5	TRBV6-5	CASSYSLLEYQETQYF	TGTGCCAGCAGTTACTCGCTCCTAGAGTACCAAGAGACCCAGTACTTC